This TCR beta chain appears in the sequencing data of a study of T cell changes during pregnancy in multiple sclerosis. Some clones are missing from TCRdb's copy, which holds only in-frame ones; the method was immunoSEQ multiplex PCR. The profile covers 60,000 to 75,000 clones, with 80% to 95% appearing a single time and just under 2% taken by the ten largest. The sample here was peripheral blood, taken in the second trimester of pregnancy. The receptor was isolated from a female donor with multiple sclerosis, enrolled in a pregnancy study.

CDR3 sequence reads: CASSPDPGGDTQYF. Here the CDR3 DNA reads TGTGCCAGCAGCCCAGACCCAGGGGGAGATACGCAGTATTTT. The chain recombines TRBV7-3 with TRBJ2-3; 7 positions match TRBD1. The germline gives CDR1 SGHTA, CDR2 FQGTGA. The CDR3 consists of 14 residues. V lost 5 bases to trimming and J lost 5 bases; unmatched junction nucleotides: 7.